This is a list of T cell receptor beta chains from one sample in a study of Graves' ophthalmopathy and Graves' hyperthyroidism. MiXCR, applied by TCRdb to the multiplex PCR reads, yields one record per CDR3 protein. The profile shows 300,000 to 400,000 distinct CDR3 sequences, approximately 18% of them singletons. Input material: peripheral blood. Receptor source: an adult woman with stable Graves' hyperthyroidism. CDR3s include the opening cysteine and the closing phenylalanine or tryptophan. D genes are given only for firm matches. Size is stated for part of the rows, as once, few or many counts, or as a class when the clone is expanded.

cdr3_nt: TGTGCCAGCAGTTACTCCGGCGCGAGACAGACTAGCGGGAGGAACTACGAGCAGTACTTC
cdr3_aa: CASSYSGARQTSGRNYEQYF
clone_size: few
d_call: TRBD2
v_call: TRBV6-2/TRBV6-3
j_call: TRBJ2-7

cdr3_nt: TGTGCCAGCAGCCTAAGACCACCCGGGACTAGCGGGAAAGAGACCCAGTACTTC
cdr3_aa: CASSLRPPGTSGKETQYF
clone_size: few
d_call: TRBD2
v_call: TRBV11-2
j_call: TRBJ2-5

cdr3_nt: TGCAGTGCTAGGGTCGGGACAGATTATCCCCTTAACTATGGCTACACCTTC
cdr3_aa: CSARVGTDYPLNYGYTF
clone_size: many
d_call: TRBD1
v_call: TRBV20-1
j_call: TRBJ1-2

cdr3_nt: TGTGCCAGCCAGCCCCAGCGTGGGTCCTACGAGCAGTACTTC
cdr3_aa: CASQPQRGSYEQYF
clone_size: many
d_call: -
v_call: TRBV6-2/TRBV6-3
j_call: TRBJ2-7

cdr3_nt: TGTGCCAGCAGTTCAGACGGACAGGCAACGCATCAGCCCCAGCATTTT
cdr3_aa: CASSSDGQATHQPQHF
clone_size: many
d_call: TRBD1
v_call: TRBV6-5
j_call: TRBJ1-5

cdr3_nt: TGTGCCAGCAGTTGGAGCTTAGAAGGATCCCACGAGCAGTACTTC
cdr3_aa: CASSWSLEGSHEQYF
clone_size: -
d_call: -
v_call: TRBV2
j_call: TRBJ2-7

cdr3_nt: TGTGCCAGCTCAGTTTCAGGGGATGTGAGCGAAGCTTTCTTT
cdr3_aa: CASSVSGDVSEAFF
clone_size: many
d_call: -
v_call: TRBV28
j_call: TRBJ1-1

cdr3_nt: TGTGCCAGCAGCTTATCCCCGCAGGTTGGCGGGGGCTACACCTTC
cdr3_aa: CASSLSPQVGGGYTF
clone_size: -
d_call: -
v_call: TRBV7-3
j_call: TRBJ1-2

cdr3_nt: TGTGCCAGCAGTTTACTAGCGGAAGCCCCCTACGAGCAGTACTTC
cdr3_aa: CASSLLAEAPYEQYF
clone_size: many
d_call: TRBD2
v_call: TRBV28
j_call: TRBJ2-7

cdr3_nt: TGTGCCAGCAGCCCAGAGGGACAGGCACCCTCCTACGAGCAGTACTTC
cdr3_aa: CASSPEGQAPSYEQYF
clone_size: many
d_call: TRBD1
v_call: TRBV11-1
j_call: TRBJ2-7

cdr3_nt: TGTGCCAGCAGCCTTCGGGCGGGATCCTACGAGCAGTACTTC
cdr3_aa: CASSLRAGSYEQYF
clone_size: many
d_call: -
v_call: TRBV12-3/TRBV12-4
j_call: TRBJ2-7

cdr3_nt: TGTGCCAGCAGCCCCAAAGTCGGGCCAACCTACGAGCAGTACTTC
cdr3_aa: CASSPKVGPTYEQYF
clone_size: many
d_call: -
v_call: TRBV3-1
j_call: TRBJ2-7

cdr3_nt: TGTGCCAGCAGTTACTCGTTCCAGGGTCGCACTGAAGCTTTCTTT
cdr3_aa: CASSYSFQGRTEAFF
clone_size: many
d_call: -
v_call: TRBV6-5
j_call: TRBJ1-1

cdr3_nt: TGTGCCAGCAGTCCGGGACAGGGGGTAGACTATGGCTACACCTTC
cdr3_aa: CASSPGQGVDYGYTF
clone_size: -
d_call: TRBD1
v_call: TRBV12-3/TRBV12-4
j_call: TRBJ1-2

cdr3_nt: TGTGCCAGCAGCCCCCGACAGGGAGGGCGAAACGGCTACACCTTC
cdr3_aa: CASSPRQGGRNGYTF
clone_size: many
d_call: TRBD1
v_call: TRBV7-8
j_call: TRBJ1-2

cdr3_nt: TGTGCCAGCAGTTTAACAGGGCTGCGCGAGCAGTACTTC
cdr3_aa: CASSLTGLREQYF
clone_size: -
d_call: -
v_call: TRBV28
j_call: TRBJ2-7

cdr3_nt: TGTGCCAGCAGCCCCCCCCCCGAGCAGTACTTC
cdr3_aa: CASSPPPEQYF
clone_size: many
d_call: -
v_call: TRBV11-3
j_call: TRBJ2-7

cdr3_nt: TGTGCCAGACAAAATAGGAACACTGAAGCTTTCTTT
cdr3_aa: CARQNRNTEAFF
clone_size: many
d_call: -
v_call: TRBV2
j_call: TRBJ1-1

cdr3_nt: TGTGCCAGCAGCCCGACAGTGGGGGAGCAGTACTTC
cdr3_aa: CASSPTVGEQYF
clone_size: -
d_call: -
v_call: TRBV7-9
j_call: TRBJ2-7

cdr3_nt: TGTGCCAGCAGTCGTAGCGGGGTTAGCACAGATACGCAGTATTTT
cdr3_aa: CASSRSGVSTDTQYF
clone_size: -
d_call: TRBD2
v_call: TRBV12-3/TRBV12-4
j_call: TRBJ2-3

cdr3_nt: TGTGCCAGCAGTTTAGTTACCTACGAGCAGTACTTC
cdr3_aa: CASSLVTYEQYF
clone_size: many
d_call: -
v_call: TRBV12-3/TRBV12-4
j_call: TRBJ2-7

cdr3_nt: TGCAGTGGACAGGGCCGGGAGACCCAGTACTTC
cdr3_aa: CSGQGRETQYF
clone_size: many
d_call: TRBD1
v_call: TRBV20-1
j_call: TRBJ2-5

cdr3_nt: TGTGCCAGTAGGGCGGCAGGGGTGTCGGCGCAGTACTTC
cdr3_aa: CASRAAGVSAQYF
clone_size: -
d_call: -
v_call: TRBV28
j_call: TRBJ2-7

cdr3_nt: TGCGCCAGCAGCAGTGGGACTACCTCGAAGGGGGATACGCAGTATTTT
cdr3_aa: CASSSGTTSKGDTQYF
clone_size: few
d_call: TRBD2
v_call: TRBV5-1
j_call: TRBJ2-3

cdr3_nt: TGTGCCAGCTTCGAGGGGATTCGAAATCAGCCCCAGCATTTT
cdr3_aa: CASFEGIRNQPQHF
clone_size: many
d_call: -
v_call: TRBV28
j_call: TRBJ1-5

cdr3_nt: TGTGCCAGCAGCTTAAGGCCGATGGGACAGAGAAACACTGAAGCTTTCTTT
cdr3_aa: CASSLRPMGQRNTEAFF
clone_size: many
d_call: TRBD1
v_call: TRBV7-3
j_call: TRBJ1-1

cdr3_nt: TGTGCCAGCAGCTTGACCTCCGGTGGTTACACCGGCGAGCTGTTTTTT
cdr3_aa: CASSLTSGGYTGELFF
clone_size: few
d_call: -
v_call: TRBV5-6
j_call: TRBJ2-2

cdr3_nt: TGTGCCAGCAGTGGGACAGGGAATCAGCCCCAGCATTTT
cdr3_aa: CASSGTGNQPQHF
clone_size: many
d_call: TRBD1
v_call: TRBV6-1
j_call: TRBJ1-5

cdr3_nt: TGCGCCAGCAGCCTAAGCGGGAATAGCGCCGGGGAGCTGTTTTTT
cdr3_aa: CASSLSGNSAGELFF
clone_size: -
d_call: TRBD2
v_call: TRBV5-1
j_call: TRBJ2-2

cdr3_nt: TGTGCCAGCAGTCCCCCCGGAGGCCAAGAGACCCAGTACTTC
cdr3_aa: CASSPPGGQETQYF
clone_size: many
d_call: -
v_call: TRBV12-3/TRBV12-4
j_call: TRBJ2-5

cdr3_nt: TGTGCCAGCAGCTTAAGCGGTCTTAGCACAGATACGCAGTATTTT
cdr3_aa: CASSLSGLSTDTQYF
clone_size: many
d_call: -
v_call: TRBV11-1
j_call: TRBJ2-3

cdr3_nt: TGTGCCAGCAGCAAAGACAGGGAGCAGTACTTC
cdr3_aa: CASSKDREQYF
clone_size: many
d_call: -
v_call: TRBV6-2/TRBV6-3
j_call: TRBJ2-7

cdr3_nt: TGTGCCAGCAGTGCTTTGAACTCCTACGAGCAGTACTTC
cdr3_aa: CASSALNSYEQYF
clone_size: many
d_call: -
v_call: TRBV28
j_call: TRBJ2-7

cdr3_nt: TGCGCCAGCAGCTTGGGGGGCGAATTGCCTGAAGCTTTCTTT
cdr3_aa: CASSLGGELPEAFF
clone_size: many
d_call: -
v_call: TRBV5-1
j_call: TRBJ1-1

cdr3_nt: TGTGCCAGTTCCACAGGGGAGAACACTGAAGCTTTCTTT
cdr3_aa: CASSTGENTEAFF
clone_size: many
d_call: TRBD1
v_call: TRBV6-5
j_call: TRBJ1-1

cdr3_nt: TGTGCCAGTACGACAAGAGCCTCCAATCAGCCCCAGCATTTT
cdr3_aa: CASTTRASNQPQHF
clone_size: few
d_call: -
v_call: TRBV19
j_call: TRBJ1-5

cdr3_nt: TGCAGTGCTAGAAGGGGGTGGGAGCAGTACTTC
cdr3_aa: CSARRGWEQYF
clone_size: many
d_call: -
v_call: TRBV20-1
j_call: TRBJ2-7

cdr3_nt: TGTGCCTGGAGTCCGCCGAGCTACCCCAAGAAAGAGACCCAGTACTTC
cdr3_aa: CAWSPPSYPKKETQYF
clone_size: few
d_call: -
v_call: TRBV30
j_call: TRBJ2-5

cdr3_nt: TGCAGTGCTAGGGCGGGAGGAAACTCCTACGAGCAGTACTTC
cdr3_aa: CSARAGGNSYEQYF
clone_size: -
d_call: TRBD2
v_call: TRBV20-1
j_call: TRBJ2-7

cdr3_nt: TGCAGTGCTGTTTACAGGGGGAATGGTCAGCCCCAGCATTTT
cdr3_aa: CSAVYRGNGQPQHF
clone_size: many
d_call: TRBD1
v_call: TRBV20-1
j_call: TRBJ1-5

cdr3_nt: TGTGCCAGCAAAGATCAGCTCGGGGTGGGGCGCTCTGGAAACACCATATATTTT
cdr3_aa: CASKDQLGVGRSGNTIYF
clone_size: many
d_call: -
v_call: TRBV28
j_call: TRBJ1-3

cdr3_nt: TGTGCCAGCAGCCCCCTAGGACGGAAACTCTATGGCTACACCTTC
cdr3_aa: CASSPLGRKLYGYTF
clone_size: many
d_call: -
v_call: TRBV11-2
j_call: TRBJ1-2

cdr3_nt: TGTGCCAGCACCACTCCGGGGTACGGTACCGACACTGAAGCTTTCTTT
cdr3_aa: CASTTPGYGTDTEAFF
clone_size: many
d_call: -
v_call: TRBV6-1
j_call: TRBJ1-1

cdr3_nt: TGTGCCAGCAGGCTCCTCGGGGATTCCGGGCATGGCTACACCTTC
cdr3_aa: CASRLLGDSGHGYTF
clone_size: many
d_call: -
v_call: TRBV12-3/TRBV12-4
j_call: TRBJ1-2

cdr3_nt: TGTGCCAGCTCACCCACCTACCGGCAGAGAGACTATGGCTACACCTTC
cdr3_aa: CASSPTYRQRDYGYTF
clone_size: few
d_call: -
v_call: TRBV18
j_call: TRBJ1-2

cdr3_nt: TGTGCCAGCAGCTTATTTACAGGGGGCGGCTACACCTTC
cdr3_aa: CASSLFTGGGYTF
clone_size: many
d_call: TRBD1
v_call: TRBV7-3
j_call: TRBJ1-2

cdr3_nt: TGTGCCAGCAGCTCACAGGGACCCACTAACTATGGCTACACCTTC
cdr3_aa: CASSSQGPTNYGYTF
clone_size: many
d_call: -
v_call: TRBV7-2
j_call: TRBJ1-2

cdr3_nt: TGCAGCGGGACGGTACAGAACACTGAAGCTTTCTTT
cdr3_aa: CSGTVQNTEAFF
clone_size: many
d_call: -
v_call: TRBV29-1
j_call: TRBJ1-1

cdr3_nt: TGTGCCAGCAGCTTGATGGGGACGAACACTGAAGCTTTCTTT
cdr3_aa: CASSLMGTNTEAFF
clone_size: many
d_call: -
v_call: TRBV5-4
j_call: TRBJ1-1

cdr3_nt: TGCGCCAGCAGTGGCGTAAACACTGAAGCTTTCTTT
cdr3_aa: CASSGVNTEAFF
clone_size: many
d_call: -
v_call: TRBV4-1
j_call: TRBJ1-1

cdr3_nt: TGTGCCAGCAGCGTATCTGGCCGGGCTCCCTATGGCTACACCTTC
cdr3_aa: CASSVSGRAPYGYTF
clone_size: few
d_call: -
v_call: TRBV9
j_call: TRBJ1-2

cdr3_nt: TGTGCCGGCAGCCAAAAGCGGGGCGGTGAGACCCAGTACTTC
cdr3_aa: CAGSQKRGGETQYF
clone_size: few
d_call: TRBD2
v_call: TRBV3-1
j_call: TRBJ2-5

cdr3_nt: TGCAGTGCTAGGCAGGGGGACGAGCAGTACTTC
cdr3_aa: CSARQGDEQYF
clone_size: -
d_call: TRBD1
v_call: TRBV20-1
j_call: TRBJ2-7

cdr3_nt: TGCAGTGCTCCATTCCCTAGCGGCCAAGAGACCCAGTACTTC
cdr3_aa: CSAPFPSGQETQYF
clone_size: -
d_call: TRBD2
v_call: TRBV20-1
j_call: TRBJ2-5

cdr3_nt: TGTGCCAGCAGTTACGGACTAGCACCCTCCTACGAGCAGTACTTC
cdr3_aa: CASSYGLAPSYEQYF
clone_size: many
d_call: TRBD2
v_call: TRBV6-5
j_call: TRBJ2-7

cdr3_nt: TGCAGCGTCCTGCGTGGGACAGGGGACTCCTACGAGCAGTACTTC
cdr3_aa: CSVLRGTGDSYEQYF
clone_size: many
d_call: TRBD1
v_call: TRBV29-1
j_call: TRBJ2-7

cdr3_nt: TGTGCCAGCAGCCCAACCGGGACAGGGAACACTGAAGCTTTCTTT
cdr3_aa: CASSPTGTGNTEAFF
clone_size: many
d_call: TRBD1
v_call: TRBV11-2
j_call: TRBJ1-1

cdr3_nt: TGTGCCAGCACGCGACAGGGTGGAAACATTAAGTACTTC
cdr3_aa: CASTRQGGNIKYF
clone_size: few
d_call: TRBD1
v_call: TRBV6-1
j_call: TRBJ2-4